The entry below gives a single TCR beta chain sequence along with its context. This record comes from a study of blood T cell repertoires in COVID-19. Per germline, CDR1 MNHEY and CDR2 SMNVEV (reference sequence). There are 17 residues in the CDR3. V shed 2 bases, J shed 8 bases, and the junction held 14 bases outside the gene matches. Authors' methods: Reference gene primers were amplified, and this amplification served to estimate nucleated cell counts. TCRdb's table, derived via immunoSEQ multiplex PCR, lists solely in-frame clones and lacks some. V, J and clone size reflect that table, while D and trimming were determined from the DNA. The table includes under 250,000 clones, over 75% detected once.

The chain combines TRBV27 with TRBJ1-4; TRBD1 matches at 7 bases. This sequence was found in a woman between 50 and 59 years old with acute COVID-19. Sequencing was carried out using PBMCs or T cells enriched from blood (not recorded which). This CDR3 is CASSLHGQEEAWEKLFF. The DNA for the CDR3 is TGTGCCAGCAGTTTACACGGACAGGAGGAGGCTTGGGAAAAACTGTTTTTT.